The present TCR beta chain was sequenced within a study of cytomegalovirus exposure and HLA in healthy donors. Use of 60 Vbeta and 13 Jbeta primers characterized the PCR. Sequencing was performed with immunoSEQ multiplex PCR; in TCRdb, only in-frame clones are kept and a portion is missing. There are some 120,000 clones in the sample; roughly 83% occur only once, and 3.5% to 4.5% lies in the top ten. The specimen sequenced was PBMCs. The sequence was obtained from a man aged 25 to 40 in good health and CMV-seropositive.

CDR3 amino acids: CASSQGGGGDGYTF. The CDR3 region has the DNA TGTGCCAGCAGCCAAGGGGGGGGCGGGGATGGCTACACCTTC. The genes are TRBV4-2 and TRBJ1-2; D is perhaps TRBD1 (6 bases). From germline, CDR1 is LGHNA and CDR2 YNFKEQ. V dropped 1 base and J dropped 6 bases, with 12 bases sitting between them. The CDR3 contains 14 residues.